The 24 T cell receptor beta chains below were found in one sample sequenced in a study of cytotoxic CD8 clonotypes in ibrutinib-treated CLL. The repertoire was sequenced with immunoSEQ multiplex PCR; TCRdb's copy has only in-frame clones and lacks some. The repertoire holds more than 140,000 clones, with 70% to 85% as singletons. Here the sequenced sample was PBMCs, taken after 12 months of ibrutinib treatment. The receptor source for this set is a human donor with chronic lymphocytic leukemia.

This clone counts as large (0.1 to 1%). Other DNA sequences of this sample code for an identical CDR3. V gene TRBV7-9 combines with J gene TRBJ1-1; D possibly corresponds to TRBD1 (5 bases). Germline-derived CDR1 and CDR2 are SEHNR and FQNEAQ (reference sequence). Trimming took off 5 bases at V and 3 bases at J, with 10 bases between the two ends. The CDR3 totals 13 residues. The CDR3 here is CASSPQGDTEAFF. DNA of the CDR3: TGTGCCAGCAGCCCTCAGGGAGACACTGAAGCTTTCTTT.

The chain uses TRBV7-2 and TRBJ1-5, with D perhaps matching TRBD1 (5 bases). Per the germline V gene, CDR1 is SGHTA and CDR2 is FQGNSA. V was clipped by 6 bases and J by 9 bases, with 15 bases between them. There are 13 residues in the CDR3. The CDR3 here is CASSPDHGGPQHF. The CDR3 region has the DNA TGTGCCAGCAGTCCAGACCACGGGGGGCCCCAGCATTTT.

V gene TRBV19 combines with J gene TRBJ2-3, with D perhaps TRBD2 (5 bases). CDR1 and CDR2 (germline): LNHDA, SQIVND (reference sequence). V was clipped by 11 bases and J by 4 bases, with 22 bases between them. The CDR3 is made up of 15 amino acids. CDR3 loop: CASQEGPTEADTQYF. CDR3 nucleotides: TGTGCCTCTCAAGAGGGCCCAACCGAGGCAGATACGCAGTATTTT.

The J gene is TRBJ2-1, the V gene TRBV6-1, with D tentatively TRBD1 (6 bases). Germline V gene lookup returns CDR1 MNHNS and CDR2 SASEGT. The length of the CDR3 is 15 residues. V was pared by 4 bases and J by 4 bases, with 14 bases between. The CDR3 loop is CASSALDGQYNEQFF. DNA for the CDR3: TGTGCCAGCAGTGCCCTAGACGGACAGTACAATGAGCAGTTCTTC.

The rearrangement uses TRBV28 and TRBJ1-4; D call uncertain. This CDR3 contains 14 residues. Trimming removed 2 bases from V and 4 bases from J, with 8 bases in between. CDR1 is MDHEN, CDR2 SYDVKM, per germline. Written as DNA, the CDR3 is TGTGCCAGCAGTTTACTCCTCAGTAATGAAAAACTGTTTTTT. This encodes CASSLLLSNEKLFF.

This clone was observed a few times. The chain couples TRBV9 to TRBJ2-7; the D is unclear. V shed 1 base and J shed 4 bases, with 12 bases lying between them. The CDR3 spans 14 residues. Germline V gives CDR1 SGDLS, CDR2 YYNGEE. The chain's CDR3 is CASSVQVSPYEQYF. CDR3 bases: TGTGCCAGCAGCGTACAGGTTTCTCCTTACGAGCAGTACTTC.

V and J are TRBV6-1 and TRBJ2-7; no definite D call. Looked up from germline, CDR1 is MNHNS and CDR2 is SASEGT. CDR3 size: 11 residues. V shed 7 bases and J shed 2 bases, with 6 bases lying between them. The CDR3 DNA is TGTGCCAGCACTACCACCTACGAGCAGTACTTC. This sequence encodes CASTTTYEQYF.

J is TRBJ1-2 and V is TRBV5-1; D gene ambiguous. The CDR3 has 13 residues. Per the germline V gene, CDR1 is SGHRS and CDR2 is YFSETQ. V gave up 0 bases and J gave up 8 bases, with 11 bases separating them. The CDR3 reads CASSLGQLRGYTF. The CDR3 bases are TGCGCCAGCAGCTTGGGGCAGCTTAGAGGCTACACCTTC.

The gene calls are TRBV5-1 and TRBJ2-1; no clear D gene. This CDR3 is 16 amino acids long. Germline lookup yields CDR1 SGHRS and CDR2 YFSETQ. The V end was cut by 0 bases, the J end by 0 bases, with 10 bases between. The CDR3 protein is CASSLDGYNSYNEQFF. CDR3 DNA sequence: TGCGCCAGCAGCTTGGATGGCTACAACTCCTACAATGAGCAGTTCTTC.

V and J are TRBV2 and TRBJ1-6; possible D gene TRBD1, 5 bases. The CDR3 loop spans 14 amino acids. Germline loops: CDR1 SNHLY, CDR2 FYNNEI. Trimming stripped 4 bases from V and 7 bases from J, with 11 bases between. The CDR3: CASSASQANSPLHF. The CDR3 DNA reads as TGTGCCAGCAGTGCTTCACAGGCGAATTCACCCCTCCACTTT.

This chain connects TRBV27 to TRBJ1-1; D ambiguous. This CDR3 is 14 amino acids long. Looked up from germline, CDR1 is MNHEY and CDR2 is SMNVEV (reference sequence). The V and J ends lost 5 bases and 0 bases respectively, with 10 bases between them. The CDR3 nucleotides read TGTGCCAGCAGTCCCCTTCCAGTGAACACTGAAGCTTTCTTT. Protein sequence: CASSPLPVNTEAFF.

The rearrangement joins TRBV4-1 to TRBJ2-3; TRBD1 aligns across 7 bases. V shed 1 base, J shed 0 bases, and the junction held 7 bases outside the gene matches. The germline V gene encodes CDR1 MGHRA and CDR2 YSYEKL. This CDR3 is built from 17 residues. DNA of the CDR3: TGCGCCAGCAGCCAAGGACAGGGCCTGACTAGCACAGATACGCAGTATTTT. Amino acid sequence: CASSQGQGLTSTDTQYF.

The chain combines TRBV2 with TRBJ2-3, with a tentative D call TRBD1 (6 bases). CDR3 length equals 16 residues. From germline, CDR1 is SNHLY and CDR2 FYNNEI. The V end was cut by 1 base, the J end by 6 bases, with 17 bases between. CDR3 protein: CASSEGAGAAMDTQYF. The CDR3 nucleotides are TGTGCCAGCAGTGAAGGTGCAGGGGCCGCCATGGATACGCAGTATTTT. Full variable domain (remainder filled in from reference TRBV2 and TRBJ2-3): EPEVTQTPSHQVTQMGQEVILRCVPISNHLYFYWYRQILGQKVEFLVSFYNNEISEKSEIFDDQFSVERPDGSNFTLKIRSTKLEDSAMYFCASSEGAGAAMDTQYFGPGTRLTVL.

V usage is TRBV5-3 and J usage is TRBJ1-1; the D gene is possibly TRBD1 (5 bases). TRBV5-3 is known as an ORF, though its function is uncertain. The V gene lost 3 bases and the J gene lost 4 bases, with 16 bases spanning the gap. CDR3 length equals 15 residues. In nucleotides, the CDR3 is TGTGCCAGAAGCTCGGCTTTGGGTGGGGGCACTGAAGCTTTCTTT. This encodes CARSSALGGGTEAFF.

The chain uses TRBV4-1 and TRBJ2-3; 9 bases are a match to TRBD1. CDR3 length: 15 amino acids. V was clipped by 4 bases and J by 4 bases; unmatched bases: 6. Germline CDR1 reads MGHRA; CDR2 reads YSYEKL. DNA for the CDR3: TGCGCCAGCAGCCCCCGGGACAGGGTCCCAGATACGCAGTATTTT. Translated: CASSPRDRVPDTQYF.

V usage is TRBV28 and J usage is TRBJ2-1; the D is unclear. Per the germline V gene, CDR1 is MDHEN and CDR2 is SYDVKM. The CDR3 is 13 amino acids. Trimming stripped 6 bases from V and 1 base from J, with 7 bases between. The CDR3 DNA is TGTGCCAGCAGATTCTGGTCCTACAATGAGCAGTTCTTC. The encoded protein is CASRFWSYNEQFF. Full variable domain (remainder filled in from reference TRBV28 and TRBJ2-1): DVKVTQSSRYLVKRTGEKVFLECVQDMDHENMFWYRQDPGLGLRLIYFSYDVKMKEKGDIPEGYSVSREKKERFSLILESASTNQTSMYLCASRFWSYNEQFFGPGTRLTVL.

The V gene is TRBV18, the J gene TRBJ1-1, with D perhaps matching TRBD1 (6 bases). The germline V gene encodes CDR1 KGHSH and CDR2 LQKENI. Trimming removed 5 bases at V and 3 bases at J, with 10 bases between. The CDR3 contains 13 residues. This chain's CDR3 is CASSANRDTEAFF. In nucleotides, the CDR3 is TGTGCCAGCTCAGCCAACAGGGACACTGAAGCTTTCTTT. Looking up the rest from reference TRBV18 and TRBJ1-1 gives the full variable domain: NAGVMQNPRHLVRRRGQEARLRCSPMKGHSHVYWYRQLPEEGLKFMVYLQKENIIDESGMPKERFSAEFPKEGPSILRIQQVVRGDSAAYFCASSANRDTEAFFGQGTRLTVV.

This clone was observed a handful of times. The J gene is TRBJ1-2, the V gene TRBV5-4; D not certain. Trimming cost V 4 bases and J 3 bases, with 16 bases left between them. Looked up from germline, CDR1 is SGHNT and CDR2 is YYREEE (reference sequence). CDR3 length equals 15 residues. The CDR3: CASSPGKLGDYGYTF. DNA of the CDR3: TGTGCCAGCAGCCCAGGAAAGCTTGGCGACTATGGCTACACCTTC.

The chain has TRBV5-1 and TRBJ1-4, with TRBD1 identical over 11 bases. Trimming cost V 0 bases and J 4 bases; bases outside gene matches: 5. The germline V gene has CDR1 SGHRS and CDR2 YFSETQ. The CDR3 has 17 amino acids. CDR3 sequence (DNA): TGCGCCAGCAGCTTGGAGGGACAGGGGGTGATTAATGAAAAACTGTTTTTT. Amino acid sequence: CASSLEGQGVINEKLFF.

The CDR3 protein is CASSPVRVTHQPQHF. In DNA, the CDR3 is TGTGCCAGCTCACCAGTCAGGGTGACACATCAGCCCCAGCATTTT. The rearrangement uses TRBV18 and TRBJ1-5; D possibly corresponds to TRBD1 (5 bases). Trimming took off 2 bases at V and 5 bases at J, with 13 bases between the two ends. The CDR3 consists of 15 residues. Looked up from germline, CDR1 is KGHSH and CDR2 is LQKENI.

This rearrangement joins TRBV6-5 to TRBJ2-7; TRBD1 matches 9 bases. J lost 6 bases, V lost 6 bases, and 9 bases had no gene match. The CDR3 is 14 residues long. Germline lookup yields CDR1 MNHEY and CDR2 SVGAGI. The CDR3 is CASSPTGGLREQYF. DNA for the CDR3: TGTGCCAGCAGCCCAACAGGGGGCCTGCGCGAGCAGTACTTC.

The chain recombines TRBV27 with TRBJ2-7; 13 nucleotides line up with TRBD2. The germline V gene has CDR1 MNHEY and CDR2 SMNVEV (reference sequence). J lost 3 bases, V lost 3 bases, and 5 bases had no gene match. The length of the CDR3 is 16 residues. Written as DNA, the CDR3 is TGTGCCAGCAGTTTGTTGACTAGCGGGAGGAACTACGAGCAGTACTTC. As protein: CASSLLTSGRNYEQYF.

The rearrangement links TRBV12-5 to TRBJ2-3; tentatively, D is TRBD1 (5 bases). The V end lost 1 base, the J end lost 4 bases, and 9 bases lay between the germline ends. Germline V gives CDR1 LGHNT, CDR2 FRNRAP. The CDR3 covers 14 residues. The CDR3 DNA reads as TGTGCTAGTGGTTTGGGGTGGGGCGCAGATACGCAGTATTTT. This translates into CASGLGWGADTQYF.

The genes are TRBV5-1 and TRBJ2-1; 7 bases are shared with TRBD1. This CDR3 is 15 amino acids long. Germline CDR1 reads SGHRS; CDR2 reads YFSETQ. Trimming cost V 4 bases and J 3 bases; bases outside gene matches: 7. The CDR3 DNA reads TGCGCCAGCAGCACCGACAGGGCCCTCTACAATGAGCAGTTCTTC. Translated, it gives CASSTDRALYNEQFF.